This TCR beta chain was found in a study of T-cell reconstitution after alpha-beta-depleted transplantation in children. A TCRbeta library incorporating unique molecular identifiers was prepared. One entry per CDR3 protein, called by TCRdb with MiXCR from the PCR reads. The sample has about 600,000 distinct CDR3 sequences, about 23% seen once; the top ten hold 14%. Of note for this clonotype: What it binds is not known.

Whole-study results and caveats: Recipient T cells and thymic progenitors that survived were the source of the high TCRbeta diversity seen at day 60 in some patients. It was newly produced T cells that mostly accounted for T-cell counts and diversity one year after transplant. By about two months after transplant, alpha-beta T cells reportedly arose from several hundred graft clones that had expanded.

Germline V gene sequence: CDR1 LGHNA, CDR2 YSLEER. J gave up 8 bases and V 3 bases, and 10 bases lay outside the gene matches. The CDR3 covers 17 residues. The TCR originated in a boy under three years old who had a stem cell transplant for acute myeloid leukemia, so the T cells may come from the graft donor. Here the sequenced sample was PBMCs, mostly from graft donor cells, taken 360 days after TCRalphabeta/CD19-depleted stem cell transplant. The chain employs TRBV4-3 and TRBJ2-1; 13 bases agree with TRBD2. The CDR3 DNA reads TGCGCCAGCAGCCACGCATCAGGGACTAGCGGGGACTATGAGCAGTTCTTC. This sequence encodes CASSHASGTSGDYEQFF.